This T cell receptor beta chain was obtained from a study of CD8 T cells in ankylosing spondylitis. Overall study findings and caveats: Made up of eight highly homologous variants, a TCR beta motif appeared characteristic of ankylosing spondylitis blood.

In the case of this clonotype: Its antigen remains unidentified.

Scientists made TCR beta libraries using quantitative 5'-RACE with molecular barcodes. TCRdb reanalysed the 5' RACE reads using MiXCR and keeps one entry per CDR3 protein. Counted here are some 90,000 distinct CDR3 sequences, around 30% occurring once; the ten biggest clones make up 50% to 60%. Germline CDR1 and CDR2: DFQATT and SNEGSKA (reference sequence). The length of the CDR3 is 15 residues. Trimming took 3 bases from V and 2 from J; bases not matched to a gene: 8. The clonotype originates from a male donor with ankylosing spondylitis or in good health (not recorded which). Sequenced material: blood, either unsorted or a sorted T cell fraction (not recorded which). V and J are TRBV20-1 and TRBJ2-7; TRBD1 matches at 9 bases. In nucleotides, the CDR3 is TGCAGTGCTAGCCGGGACAGGGAAAGTCCCTACGAGCAGTACGTC. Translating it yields CSASRDRESPYEQYV.